The next 25 T cell receptor beta chains were all read from a single sample in a study of CD8 T cells in Susac syndrome. Reverse transcription of roughly 0.45 to 1 ug RNA used random hexamers. TCRdb re-analysed the immunoSEQ multiplex PCR reads in MiXCR, keeping a single row per CDR3 protein. The data contain about 210,000 distinct CDR3 sequences, 90% to 95% of them singletons. Sequences were obtained from CD4+ T cells from PBMCs. Receptor source: a human donor in good health.

V and J are TRBV7-9 and TRBJ2-2, with D perhaps TRBD2 (6 bases). V was cut by 4 bases and J by 5 bases, with 17 bases left in between. Looked up from germline, CDR1 is SEHNR and CDR2 is FQNEAQ (reference sequence). The CDR3 sequence is 16 residues long. CDR3 in DNA: TGTGCCAGCAGCTCCGGGACTCTACTCGATACCGGGGAGCTGTTTTTT. It translates to CASSSGTLLDTGELFF.

The chain uses TRBV9 and TRBJ2-1; 9 nucleotides match TRBD2. Trimming cost V 0 bases and J 10 bases; bases outside gene matches: 8. This CDR3 contains 15 residues. Germline V gene data show CDR1 as SGDLS and CDR2 as YYNGEE. CDR3 in amino acids: CASSVAGRGGPEQFF. CDR3 DNA sequence: TGTGCCAGCAGCGTAGCTGGGCGGGGGGGCCCCGAGCAGTTCTTC. Full variable domain (rest looked up from reference TRBV9 and TRBJ2-1): DSGVTQTPKHLITATGQRVTLRCSPRSGDLSVYWYQQSLDQGLQFLIQYYNGEERAKGNILERFSAQQFPDLHSELNLSSLELGDSALYFCASSVAGRGGPEQFFGPGTRLTVL.

The chain carries TRBV3-1 and TRBJ1-5; TRBD1 agrees at 7 bases. This CDR3 spans 14 amino acids. The V segment lost 1 base and the J segment 9 bases; nucleotides outside the gene matches: 6. Looked up from germline, CDR1 is LGHDT and CDR2 is YNNKEL (reference sequence). CDR3 coding DNA: TGTGCCAGCAGCCAAGGGACAGGACCTTGGCCCCAGCATTTT. Its translation is CASSQGTGPWPQHF.

This chain connects TRBV2 to TRBJ2-3, with unresolved D. Trimming removed 2 bases at V and 6 bases at J, with 9 bases between. The CDR3 consists of 13 residues. CDR1 and CDR2 from the germline V gene are SNHLY and FYNNEI. CDR3: CASSEQPRDTQYF. The CDR3 coding sequence is TGTGCCAGCAGTGAACAACCTCGCGATACGCAGTATTTT.

CDR3 nucleotide sequence: TGTGCCAGCAGCGCGCCCGACAGGGAATTAACAGCTAACTATGGCTACACCTTC. It specifies CASSAPDRELTANYGYTF. The chain has TRBV6-1 and TRBJ1-2; TRBD1 matches at 7 bases. Germline V CDR1 and CDR2: MNHNS, SASEGT. The CDR3 is made up of 18 amino acids. The J segment lost 0 bases and the V segment lost 6 bases, leaving 16 bases of the junction unmatched.

The chain recombines TRBV6-1 with TRBJ2-3; possibly TRBD2 for D (6 bases). The V end was cut by 5 bases, the J end by 7 bases, with 28 bases between. The V gene's germline CDR1 is MNHNS and CDR2 SASEGT. There are 18 residues in the CDR3. The CDR3, as DNA: TGTGCCAGCAGTACGGGGATCGGCGGGGAGCCCGCCCGTCATACGCAGTATTTT. It encodes CASSTGIGGEPARHTQYF.

The V call is TRBV13, the J call TRBJ1-2, with a weak D call TRBD1 (5 bases). CDR1 and CDR2 from the germline V gene are PRHDT and FYEKMQ (reference sequence). The V and J ends lost 7 bases and 7 bases respectively, with 16 bases between them. CDR3 length: 13 amino acids. CDR3 residues: CASTKRGTGGYTF. The CDR3 coding sequence is TGTGCCAGCACCAAGAGGGGCACGGGTGGCTACACCTTC.

V gene TRBV29-1 combines with J gene TRBJ1-2; no reliable D call. The germline V and J ends were trimmed by 3 bases and 4 bases, with 15 bases remaining between them. From germline, CDR1 is SQVTM and CDR2 ANQGSEA. CDR3 length: 14 residues. The CDR3 DNA follows: TGCAGCGTTGAGTCTTTCCAGTGGGGCTATGGCTACACCTTC. Translating gives CSVESFQWGYGYTF.

The V gene is TRBV7-9, the J gene TRBJ2-3; TRBD2 matches at 10 bases. CDR1 and CDR2 from the germline V gene are SEHNR and FQNEAQ (reference sequence). Losses at the gene ends were 5 bases for V and 6 bases for J; bases not matched to a gene: 5. The CDR3 covers 14 residues. CDR3 protein: CASSPGTSADTQYF. For the CDR3, the DNA is TGTGCCAGCAGCCCCGGGACTAGCGCCGATACGCAGTATTTT.

J is TRBJ1-1 and V is TRBV3-1; D gene unclear. Between the trimmed V and J ends, which lost 3 bases and 5 bases, there was a span of 4 bases. Germline assignment: CDR1 LGHDT and CDR2 YNNKEL (reference sequence). The CDR3 sequence is 11 residues long. The CDR3 region has the DNA TGTGCCAGCAGCCATGGGACTGAAGCTTTCTTT. Amino acid sequence: CASSHGTEAFF. The full variable domain, its missing parts supplied by reference TRBV3-1 and TRBJ1-1, is DTAVSQTPKYLVTQMGNDKSIKCEQNLGHDTMYWYKQDSKKFLKIMFSYNNKELIINETVPNRFSPKSPDKAHLNLHINSLELGDSAVYFCASSHGTEAFFGQGTRLTVV.

The chain uses TRBV6-5 and TRBJ1-1; maybe TRBD1 (5 bases). Trimming stripped 2 bases from V and 6 bases from J, with 10 bases between. From germline, CDR1 is MNHEY and CDR2 SVGAGI. This CDR3 contains 13 residues. The CDR3 DNA reads TGTGCCAGCAGTTACGAAGGGGATGCTGAAGCTTTCTTT. Translated: CASSYEGDAEAFF.

The chain carries TRBV7-2 and TRBJ2-5, with D possibly TRBD2 on 6 matching bases. CDR1 is SGHTA, CDR2 FQGNSA, per germline. The ends were cut back, 4 bases at V and 4 bases at J, with 7 bases in the middle. The CDR3 runs 12 residues. The CDR3 loop is CASSWRGETQYF. CDR3 in DNA: TGTGCCAGCAGCTGGCGGGGAGAGACCCAGTACTTC.

The chain carries TRBV18 and TRBJ1-1, with a tentative D call TRBD1 (5 bases). The germline V gene encodes CDR1 KGHSH and CDR2 LQKENI. The CDR3 runs to 14 residues. Trimming removed 3 bases at V and 1 base at J, with 9 bases between. DNA of the CDR3: TGTGCCAGCTCACCGAGACAGCCGAACACTGAAGCTTTCTTT. As protein: CASSPRQPNTEAFF.

This sequence joins TRBV3-1 and TRBJ2-5; no clear D. V dropped 2 bases and J dropped 2 bases, with 6 bases sitting between them. Germline CDR1 and CDR2: LGHDT and YNNKEL (reference sequence). This CDR3 is 13 amino acids long. As DNA, the CDR3 is TGTGCCAGCAGCCAAATGCTGCAAGAGACCCAGTACTTC. Protein product: CASSQMLQETQYF.

This chain uses TRBV6-5 with TRBJ2-3; D is ambiguous. The CDR3 loop spans 13 amino acids. Trimming shortened V by 6 bases and J by 2 bases, and 9 bases separated the two germline ends. The germline gives CDR1 MNHEY, CDR2 SVGAGI. As DNA, the CDR3 is TGTGCCAGCAGGATATTGGACACAGATACGCAGTATTTT. This codes for CASRILDTDTQYF.

The rearrangement uses TRBV7-3 and TRBJ2-2; D gene ambiguous. Germline V gene lookup returns CDR1 SGHTA and CDR2 FQGTGA. The CDR3 is 14 residues long. The ends were cut back, 5 bases at V and 0 bases at J, with 7 bases in the middle. The CDR3 reads CASSNNANTGELFF. The CDR3 bases are TGTGCCAGCAGCAATAACGCGAACACCGGGGAGCTGTTTTTT.

V gene TRBV29-1 combines with J gene TRBJ1-1; 7 nucleotides match TRBD1. The length of the CDR3 is 12 residues. Per the germline V gene, CDR1 is SQVTM and CDR2 is ANQGSEA. With 7 bases clipped from V and 3 bases from J, the junction kept 5 bases outside the gene matches. CDR3 in amino acids: CSAQTGDTEAFF. The CDR3 region has the DNA TGCAGCGCGCAAACAGGGGACACTGAAGCTTTCTTT. The complete variable domain, with remaining parts taken from reference TRBV29-1 and TRBJ1-1, reads SAVISQKPSRDICQRGTSLTIQCQVDSQVTMMFWYRQQPGQSLTLIATANQGSEATYESGFVIDKFPISRPNLTFSTLTVSNMSPEDSSIYLCSAQTGDTEAFFGQGTRLTVV.

J is TRBJ2-1 and V is TRBV7-8; D is ambiguous. This CDR3 is 13 amino acids long. Trimming left V 1 base short and J 12 bases short, with 13 bases between. CDR1 and CDR2 (germline): SGHVS, FQNEAQ. The CDR3 reads CASSLEPRFAQFF. As DNA, the CDR3 is TGTGCCAGCAGCTTAGAGCCGAGGTTCGCGCAGTTCTTC.

Here the CDR3 DNA reads TGCGCCAGCAGCCCACGACAGGGTGGCACTGAAGCTTTCTTT. Its translation is CASSPRQGGTEAFF. This chain joins TRBV5-1 and TRBJ1-1; TRBD1 aligns across 7 bases. Trimming cost V 4 bases and J 4 bases; bases outside gene matches: 7. The germline CDR1 and CDR2 sequences are SGHRS and YFSETQ. CDR3 length: 14 amino acids.

The sample holds one count of this clonotype. V and J are TRBV24-1 and TRBJ1-1; D is undetermined. With 3 bases removed from V and 7 bases from J, the gap between germline ends came to 11 bases. Germline V gives CDR1 KGHDR, CDR2 SFDVKD. This CDR3 contains 13 residues. Here the CDR3 reads CATSDVGSFEAFF. The DNA of the CDR3 is TGTGCCACCAGTGATGTCGGGTCCTTTGAAGCTTTCTTT.

The chain couples TRBV9 to TRBJ2-1, with TRBD2 as a possible D gene (6 bases). The CDR3 runs to 13 residues. Germline assignment: CDR1 SGDLS and CDR2 YYNGEE. Deletions cut 1 base from V and 6 bases from J, with 8 bases between. CDR3 loop: CASSVLGGNEQFF. CDR3 nucleotide sequence: TGTGCCAGCAGCGTACTGGGGGGCAATGAGCAGTTCTTC.

The chain joins TRBV20-1 to TRBJ1-2, with D possibly matching TRBD1 (6 bases). The CDR3 loop spans 13 amino acids. CDR1 and CDR2 (germline): DFQATT, SNEGSKA (reference sequence). CDR3 nucleotides: TGCAGCTCATGGAGCAGGGGCGACTATGGCTACACCTTC. Translation: CSSWSRGDYGYTF.

This clonotype has a single count. The J gene is TRBJ2-1, the V gene TRBV29-1; 8 bases line up with TRBD2. After removal of 2 bases from V and 6 bases from J, the junction contained 6 bases not matched to a gene. The CDR3 runs 14 residues. Germline assignment: CDR1 SQVTM and CDR2 ANQGSEA. The CDR3 region is CSVERPGGPNEQFF. The CDR3 region has the DNA TGCAGCGTTGAACGACCGGGAGGGCCCAATGAGCAGTTCTTC.

V gene TRBV29-1 combines with J gene TRBJ1-2; D gene unclear. There are 16 residues in the CDR3. With 0 bases removed from V and 8 bases from J, the gap between germline ends came to 22 bases. The germline gives CDR1 SQVTM, CDR2 ANQGSEA. DNA for the CDR3: TGCAGCGTTGAAGATACCCCCGGGTCCGGGGATTACGGCTACACCTTC. This sequence encodes CSVEDTPGSGDYGYTF.

V usage is TRBV7-9 and J usage is TRBJ1-1; D is unclear. The CDR3 is 14 residues long. The V and J ends lost 6 bases and 1 base respectively, with 12 bases between them. Germline V gene data show CDR1 as SEHNR and CDR2 as FQNEAQ (reference sequence). Written as DNA, the CDR3 is TGTGCCAGCAGTCTAGGGCGTTCGAACACTGAAGCTTTCTTT. It codes for CASSLGRSNTEAFF.